The clone carrying this T cell receptor (beta chain) has just a few counts. Its antigen is unidentified. Germline CDR1 reads MNHEY; CDR2 reads SVGEGT. The CDR3 has 16 amino acids. Trimming stripped 2 bases from V and 3 bases from J, with 16 bases between. The record originates from a study of blood T cells in healthy people across ages. Through a sample-barcoded 5' primer and a J-beta primer mix, a second PCR was run for about 6 to 11 cycles. One entry per CDR3 protein results from TCRdb running MiXCR on the 5' RACE reads. The sample lists some 850,000 distinct CDR3 sequences, 25% to 30% occurring once. Whole-study results and caveats: From one million sequenced T cells, diversity estimates were lower bounds.

These data were also reused for a study on T cells of mothers and their children. This second study notes: cDNA synthesis used all extracted RNA, about 1.6 ug per 15 ul.

Specimen: blood. The rearrangement uses TRBV6-2 or TRBV6-3 and TRBJ1-1; D uncertain. The clonotype comes from a boy younger than 18 in good health. The CDR3 bases are TGTGCCAGCAGTTACGGCCTCAGACATAAGGACACTGAAGCTTTCTTT. Its translation is CASSYGLRHKDTEAFF.